One and the same sample provided the 17 T cell receptor beta chains below, sequenced in a study of vaccination and CD4 T cells after COVID-19. The treatment: approximately 9-day PBMC culture with coronavirus spike peptide pools or control peptides (ViraFEST assay). Sequence data for DNA of cultured CD4+ T cells were generated by the Oncomine TCR Beta short-read assay. From the PCR reads, TCRdb called clonotypes with MiXCR, one entry per CDR3 protein. In the table there are around 9,600 distinct CDR3 sequences, roughly 42% of which are singletons. For these TCRs, the target antigens are not known. The material sequenced was CD4+ T cells from blood, cultured in vitro. Receptors originate from a human donor who had recovered from COVID-19.

Here the CDR3 DNA reads TGTGCCAGCAGCCCAACGGACAGCCATGGCTACACCTTC. Its protein product is CASSPTDSHGYTF. V usage is TRBV9 and J usage is TRBJ1-2, with D possibly matching TRBD1 (6 bases). Germline V gives CDR1 SGDLS, CDR2 YYNGEE. Between the trimmed V and J ends, which lost 4 bases and 6 bases, there was a span of 13 bases. This CDR3 region has 13 residues.

This clonotype was detected a few times. The chain links TRBV3-1 to TRBJ1-2, with D tentatively TRBD1 (6 bases). V lost 3 bases, J lost 4 bases, and 18 bases lay in between. The CDR3 runs to 16 residues. Germline-derived CDR1 and CDR2 are LGHDT and YNNKEL (reference sequence). The CDR3 loop reads CASSHLINREGYGYTF. The CDR3 DNA reads TGTGCCAGCAGCCACCTAATAAACAGGGAGGGCTATGGCTACACCTTC.

The rearrangement joins TRBV6-5 to TRBJ2-5; D call uncertain. Germline CDR1 MNHEY, CDR2 SVGAGI. The V end was cut by 0 bases, the J end by 2 bases, with 10 bases between. CDR3 length equals 15 residues. CDR3 in amino acids: CASSYSSGFQETQYF. The CDR3 bases are TGTGCCAGCAGTTACTCGAGTGGGTTTCAAGAGACCCAGTACTTC.

The chain combines TRBV19 with TRBJ2-1, with TRBD1 as a possible D gene (6 bases). Per the germline V gene, CDR1 is LNHDA and CDR2 is SQIVND (reference sequence). V was pared by 3 bases and J by 0 bases, with 12 bases between. This CDR3 is 16 amino acids long. The CDR3 region has the DNA TGTGCCAGTAGTATTCGGCAGGGGAGCTCCTACAATGAGCAGTTCTTC. It encodes CASSIRQGSSYNEQFF.

As concerns this clonotype: Germline and junction disagree at one end, which may indicate a read error. The rearrangement links TRBV5-1 to TRBJ2-5; weak D call: TRBD1 (5 bases). The CDR3 is 13 amino acids. From germline, CDR1 is SGHRS and CDR2 YFSETQ. CDR3 DNA sequence: TGCGCCAGCAGCTTGGAAGGGGCTACGACCCGGTACTTC. This codes for CASSLEGATTRYF.

The rearrangement joins TRBV15 to TRBJ1-2; TRBD1 is a possible D gene (6 bases). Looked up from germline, CDR1 is LNHNV and CDR2 is YYDKDF (reference sequence). With 0 bases removed from V and 8 bases from J, the gap between germline ends came to 19 bases. The CDR3 runs to 16 residues. This chain's CDR3 is CATSRDRGTPSEGYTF. The DNA for the CDR3 is TGTGCCACCAGCAGAGATCGAGGGACACCATCGGAGGGCTACACCTTC.

The chain employs TRBV5-1 and TRBJ2-1; 9 bases map to TRBD2. J was trimmed by 4 bases and V by 0 bases; bases with no gene match: 5. Germline lookup yields CDR1 SGHRS and CDR2 YFSETQ. The length of the CDR3 is 16 residues. The CDR3 protein is CASSLVAGGSYNEQFF. DNA for the CDR3: TGCGCCAGCAGCTTGGTGGCGGGAGGGTCGTACAATGAGCAGTTCTTC.

The chain is built from TRBV4-1 and TRBJ1-2; 8 positions match TRBD1. This CDR3 has 15 amino acids. Germline lookup yields CDR1 MGHRA and CDR2 YSYEKL. Trimming at V came to 4 bases and at J to 6 bases, leaving 10 bases not matched to a gene. This chain's CDR3 is CASSRETGAFNGYTF. The CDR3 nucleotides read TGCGCCAGCAGCCGAGAGACAGGGGCTTTTAATGGCTACACCTTC.

Only a few counts were recorded for this clonotype. V is TRBV24-1 and J is TRBJ2-3; 10 nucleotides match TRBD2. This CDR3 contains 16 residues. Trimming removed 5 bases from V and 3 bases from J; junction bases left unmatched: 7. Germline loops: CDR1 KGHDR, CDR2 SFDVKD. The CDR3 sequence is CATSVPLAGETDTQYF. As DNA, the CDR3 is TGTGCCACCAGTGTCCCTCTAGCGGGAGAAACAGATACGCAGTATTTT.

The chain combines TRBV5-1 with TRBJ2-5; tentatively, D is TRBD1 or TRBD2 (5 bases each). CDR1 is SGHRS and CDR2 is YFSETQ in the germline V gene. The CDR3 is 14 residues long. V lost 4 bases to trimming and J lost 4 bases, with 14 bases between them. The CDR3 loop reads CASSPGTAGETQYF. The CDR3 DNA reads as TGCGCCAGCAGCCCCGGGACGGCCGGAGAGACCCAGTACTTC.

With respect to this clonotype: One end of the junction is discordant with germline, which a read error may explain. This sequence joins TRBV6-5 and TRBJ2-5, with D uncertain. Per the germline V gene, CDR1 is MNHEY and CDR2 is SVGAGI. The length of the CDR3 is 13 residues. The CDR3 loop reads CASSYGIKEAQYF. The DNA of the CDR3 is TGTGCCAGCAGTTACGGGATAAAAGAGGCCCAGTACTTC.

In its sample, this clonotype was seen a few times. The gene calls are TRBV12-3 or TRBV12-4 and TRBJ2-5; TRBD2 is a possible D gene (5 bases). Trimming stripped 0 bases from V and 5 bases from J, with 7 bases between. CDR3 length: 13 residues. Here the CDR3 reads CASSLAGVETQYF. The DNA of the CDR3 is TGTGCCAGCAGTTTAGCGGGAGTGGAGACCCAGTACTTC.

This clonotype was seen more than once but under ten times. V usage is TRBV11-2 and J usage is TRBJ2-5, with a weak D call TRBD2 (5 bases). The CDR3 is 13 residues long. Trimming removed 5 bases from V and 4 bases from J, with 11 bases in between. CDR1 is SGHAT, CDR2 FQNNGV, per germline. The CDR3 loop reads CASSRGYGETQYF. The CDR3, as DNA: TGTGCCAGCAGCCGAGGGTACGGAGAGACCCAGTACTTC.

The chain is built from TRBV21-1 and TRBJ1-5; the DNA was not compared with TRBD1, the D call given in the table. TRBV21-1 is given as a pseudogene. CDR3 length: 16 residues. CDR3 DNA: TGTGCCAGCAGCAAATTGGGGGGGTGTAACAATCAGCCCCAGCATTTT. Its translation is CASSKLGGCNNQPQHF.

This clonotype appeared a single time. The chain has TRBV3-1 and TRBJ2-7; D may be TRBD2 (6 bases). Trimming left V 4 bases short and J 0 bases short, with 19 bases between. Per the germline V gene, CDR1 is LGHDT and CDR2 is YNNKEL (reference sequence). The CDR3 has 17 residues. CDR3 in DNA: TGTGCCAGCAGCCGGGCAGGAGGAGGGGCGAGCTCCTACGAGCAGTACTTC. This translates into CASSRAGGGASSYEQYF.

The chain has TRBV10-2 and TRBJ2-1, with 9 positions matching TRBD1. The germline gives CDR1 WSHSY, CDR2 SAAADI. Trimming at V came to 6 bases and at J to 8 bases, leaving 11 bases not matched to a gene. This CDR3 spans 15 amino acids. CDR3 sequence: CASSAGTGMNDEQFF. DNA of the CDR3: TGCGCCAGCAGCGCCGGGACAGGGATGAATGATGAGCAGTTCTTC.

This chain links TRBV12-3 or TRBV12-4 with TRBJ1-2, with D perhaps matching TRBD1 (5 bases). The CDR3 extends over 12 amino acids. V lost 4 bases and J lost 7, with 10 bases in between. CDR3 in amino acids: CASSSPGIGYTF. In DNA, the CDR3 is TGTGCCAGCAGTTCGCCAGGGATTGGCTACACCTTC.